This T cell receptor beta chain is drawn from a study of graft-versus-host responses after intestinal transplantation. Across the study: Every recipient underwent anti-thymocyte globulin induction, then tacrolimus and steroids for roughly 3 years.

Sequencing used immunoSEQ multiplex PCR; TCRdb keeps in-frame clones, though not all of them. Among just under 90,000 clones listed, roughly four fifths were seen once. Study conclusions and caveats: Within allografts, high graft-versus-host to host-versus-graft clonal ratios were seen among patients with graft-donor T cell macrochimerism. Maximum circulating GvH clone levels tracked with early post-transplant HvG decreases. Among recipient marrow samples, GvH clones were found; some appeared first in ileum or blood.

This clone is a singleton in its sample. Its matching antigen is unknown. Looked up from germline, CDR1 is SGDLS and CDR2 is YYNGEE. CDR3 length: 16 residues. The J segment lost 3 bases and the V segment lost 0 bases, leaving 4 bases of the junction unmatched. The source of this sequence is a human donor who received an intestinal transplant. The chain couples TRBV9 to TRBJ2-1; the match to TRBD1 covers 9 bases. The sample in question was unstimulated CD8+ T cells sorted from spleen or lymph node cells, obtained before intestinal transplant. DNA of the CDR3: TGTGCCAGCAGCGTAGGAGGGGACAGGGTCTACAATGAGCAGTTCTTC. Its protein is CASSVGGDRVYNEQFF.